Given below is one TCR beta chain in context. A second about 7 to 12 cycle PCR used barcoded and J-beta primers. Each CDR3 protein is one row after TCRdb ran MiXCR on the 5' RACE reads. The sample yields 800,000 to 1,300,000 distinct CDR3 sequences, roughly 24% seen once. The germline V gene encodes CDR1 SEHNR and CDR2 FQNEAQ (reference sequence). V was clipped by 2 bases and J by 5 bases, with 16 bases between them. The CDR3 sequence is 15 residues long. This entry is derived from a study of blood T cells in healthy people across ages. These same records also appear under a second study, on T cells of mothers and their children.

The sample was blood. This clonotype originated in a girl under 10 years old in good health. The chain recombines TRBV7-9 with TRBJ2-7; D might be TRBD1 (6 bases). The CDR3 is CASSLLGGVVDEQYF. In DNA form, the CDR3 reads TGTGCCAGCAGCTTATTAGGGGGAGTCGTTGACGAGCAGTACTTC.